The 24 T cell receptor beta chains below were found in one sample sequenced in a study of CD8 T cells in Susac syndrome. It was with random hexamers that about 0.45 to 1 ug RNA was reverse transcribed. TCRdb processed the immunoSEQ multiplex PCR reads anew with MiXCR; each CDR3 protein has one entry. The table shows about 430,000 distinct CDR3 sequences, with roughly 85% occurring only once. The sequencing input was CD8+ T cells from PBMCs. These receptors were taken from a human donor with multiple sclerosis.

Remarks on this clonotype: One end of the junction is discordant with germline, which a read error may explain. The gene calls are TRBV27 and TRBJ2-1; D is possibly TRBD2 (7 bases). This CDR3 contains 14 residues. Germline assignment: CDR1 MNHEY and CDR2 SMNVEV (reference sequence). CDR3 nucleotides: TGTCCCAGCAGTTTCGGGGGGCTTGAGAATGAGCAGTTCTTC. Translated, it gives CPSSFGGLENEQFF.

The chain uses TRBV5-1 and TRBJ1-1; D gene ambiguous. Germline V gives CDR1 SGHRS, CDR2 YFSETQ. V dropped 1 base and J dropped 3 bases, with 16 bases sitting between them. The CDR3 consists of 16 residues. CDR3 sequence: CASSLIGTERDTEAFF. The CDR3 DNA follows: TGCGCCAGCAGCTTGATAGGCACAGAGCGGGACACTGAAGCTTTCTTT.

V usage is TRBV6-1 and J usage is TRBJ2-7; TRBD1 aligns across 7 bases. Germline CDR1 and CDR2: MNHNS and SASEGT. The junction had 14 bases not matched to a gene; V was cut back by 6 bases and J by 3 bases. The CDR3 has 16 amino acids. The CDR3 region has the DNA TGTGCCAGCAGCCCAGGGGGTCGGGGCTCAAACTACGAGCAGTACTTC. It translates to CASSPGGRGSNYEQYF.

The chain combines TRBV30 with TRBJ1-1, with D possibly TRBD1 on 5 matching bases. Per germline, CDR1 GTSNPN and CDR2 SVGIG (reference sequence). The CDR3 runs 16 residues. Trimming left V 0 bases short and J 0 bases short, with 14 bases between. The chain's CDR3 is CAWSVPPGRLNTEAFF. CDR3 in DNA: TGTGCCTGGAGTGTACCTCCGGGACGGTTGAACACTGAAGCTTTCTTT. Full variable domain (missing parts from reference TRBV30 and TRBJ1-1): SQTIHQWPATLVQPVGSPLSLECTVEGTSNPNLYWYRQAAGRGLQLLFYSVGIGQISSEVPQNLSASRPQDRQFILSSKKLLLSDSGFYLCAWSVPPGRLNTEAFFGQGTRLTVV.

This chain connects TRBV5-4 to TRBJ1-2; possibly TRBD1 for D (6 bases). Germline-derived CDR1 and CDR2 are SGHNT and YYREEE (reference sequence). V shed 6 bases and J shed 6 bases, with 21 bases lying between them. CDR3 length: 15 amino acids. The CDR3 protein is CASKGGDGGGDGYTF. DNA of the CDR3: TGTGCCAGCAAGGGCGGGGACGGAGGGGGAGATGGCTACACCTTC.

The CDR3 loop is CSARDPGEGGNTIYF. CDR3 bases: TGCAGTGCTAGAGATCCGGGCGAGGGTGGAAACACCATATATTTT. J is TRBJ1-3 and V is TRBV20-1; unclear D gene. Germline CDR1 reads DFQATT; CDR2 reads SNEGSKA (reference sequence). The CDR3 covers 15 residues. Trimming took 0 bases from V and 3 from J, leaving 12 bases between them.

The CDR3 loop is CASSLTAWGSSPLHF. In DNA, the CDR3 is TGTGCCAGCAGCCTCACGGCCTGGGGAAGTTCACCCCTCCACTTT. This chain connects TRBV12-3 or TRBV12-4 to TRBJ1-6; D remains unclear. The CDR3 consists of 15 residues. V shed 6 bases and J shed 9 bases, with 18 bases lying between them.

The J gene is TRBJ2-7, the V gene TRBV11-1; D unclear. The CDR3 has 15 residues. Deletions cut 2 bases from V and 0 bases from J, with 11 bases between. Germline V gene lookup returns CDR1 SGHAT and CDR2 FQDESV (reference sequence). The CDR3 here is CASSLTGYHSYEQYF. The CDR3 bases are TGTGCCAGCAGCTTAACGGGTTACCACTCCTACGAGCAGTACTTC. The full variable domain, its missing parts supplied by reference TRBV11-1 and TRBJ2-7, is EAEVAQSPRYKITEKSQAVAFWCDPISGHATLYWYRQILGQGPELLVQFQDESVVDDSQLPKDRFSAERLKGVDSTLKIQPAELGDSAMYLCASSLTGYHSYEQYFGPGTRLTVT.

This clonotype was seen just once. The V and J genes are TRBV4-1 and TRBJ2-1; maybe TRBD2 (5 bases). Per the germline V gene, CDR1 is MGHRA and CDR2 is YSYEKL. The CDR3 length is 15 residues. V lost 1 base, J lost 9 bases, and 16 bases lay in between. CDR3 amino acids: CASSQVVSGSGEQFF. The CDR3 nucleotides read TGCGCCAGCAGCCAAGTGGTGTCTGGGAGTGGTGAGCAGTTCTTC.

The sample holds one count of this clonotype. This sequence joins TRBV7-3 and TRBJ2-1, with TRBD2 matching over 9 bases. Germline V gene lookup returns CDR1 SGHTA and CDR2 FQGTGA. This CDR3 region has 15 residues. Trimming cost V 2 bases and J 7 bases; bases outside gene matches: 6. The CDR3 coding sequence is TGTGCCAGCAGCTTATTAGCGGGAGTGGCAAATGAGCAGTTCTTC. It codes for CASSLLAGVANEQFF.

The CDR3 sequence: CASSESPGPTGELFF. In DNA, the CDR3 is TGTGCCAGCAGCGAAAGCCCGGGTCCCACCGGGGAGCTGTTTTTT. The gene calls are TRBV7-3 and TRBJ2-2; D is ambiguous. The CDR3 has 15 residues. The germline CDR1 and CDR2 sequences are SGHTA and FQGTGA. V was clipped by 5 bases and J by 4 bases, with 14 bases between them. The variable domain in full, with the rest retrieved from reference TRBV7-3 and TRBJ2-2, is GAGVSQTPSNKVTEKGKYVELRCDPISGHTALYWYRQSLGQGPEFLIYFQGTGAADDSGLPNDRFFAVRPEGSVSTLKIQRTERGDSAVYLCASSESPGPTGELFFGEGSRLTVL.

The chain is built from TRBV4-1 and TRBJ2-4; no clear D. The CDR3 has 17 residues. The germline V and J ends were trimmed by 0 bases and 9 bases, with 21 bases remaining between them. CDR1 is MGHRA and CDR2 is YSYEKL in the germline V gene. The CDR3 DNA is TGCGCCAGCAGCCAAGACAGTTCAAAGGGTATTGAAGGCATTCAGTACTTC. Amino acid sequence: CASSQDSSKGIEGIQYF.

The chain uses TRBV20-1 and TRBJ2-3; TRBD2 agrees at 14 bases. Trimming at V came to 3 bases and at J to 0 bases, leaving 11 bases not matched to a gene. Germline values: CDR1 DFQATT, CDR2 SNEGSKA (reference sequence). This CDR3 contains 19 residues. CDR3 nucleotide sequence: TGCAGTGCTAGGGGCGGGGGACTAGCGGGAGTCCGGAGCACAGATACGCAGTATTTT. Translating it yields CSARGGGLAGVRSTDTQYF.

The rearrangement joins TRBV4-1 to TRBJ1-1; D not certain. Germline V lookup: CDR1 MGHRA, CDR2 YSYEKL. The V gene lost 4 bases and the J gene lost 4 bases, with 19 bases spanning the gap. The CDR3 extends over 16 amino acids. The CDR3 loop reads CASSPDPGKASTEAFF. CDR3 DNA: TGCGCCAGCAGCCCGGACCCCGGGAAAGCAAGCACTGAAGCTTTCTTT.

The chain combines TRBV30 with TRBJ2-7; TRBD1 aligns across 8 bases. There are 14 residues in the CDR3. V trimming: 5 bases; J trimming: 5 bases; junction bases outside the gene matches: 11. Germline CDR1 and CDR2: GTSNPN and SVGIG (reference sequence). CDR3 bases: TGTGCCTGGTCGACTGGGGGGACAGGAGACGAGCAGTACTTC. As protein: CAWSTGGTGDEQYF.

This chain links TRBV27 with TRBJ2-7, with D uncertain. The V end lost 3 bases, the J end lost 4 bases, and 16 bases lay between the germline ends. Per the germline V gene, CDR1 is MNHEY and CDR2 is SMNVEV (reference sequence). CDR3 length: 15 amino acids. CDR3 in amino acids: CASSLRNGPGYEQYF. The CDR3 DNA reads as TGTGCCAGCAGTTTGCGGAACGGGCCCGGGTACGAGCAGTACTTC.

The chain combines TRBV5-1 with TRBJ2-1; D not resolved. The CDR3 is 15 residues long. Germline values: CDR1 SGHRS, CDR2 YFSETQ. The V end lost 4 bases, the J end lost 6 bases, and 17 bases lay between the germline ends. The DNA of the CDR3 is TGCGCCAGCAGCCTGCCCCGGTCCCACGCCAATGAGCAGTTCTTC. Its translation: CASSLPRSHANEQFF.

This clonotype was seen just once. The CDR3 coding sequence is TGTGCCAGCAGCGTAGCTACTAGCTACGAGCAGTACTTC. Translation gives CASSVATSYEQYF. V is TRBV9 and J is TRBJ2-7, with a weak D call TRBD2 (5 bases). The CDR3 contains 13 residues. The V gene lost 0 bases and the J gene lost 3 bases, with 7 bases spanning the gap. Germline V gene data show CDR1 as SGDLS and CDR2 as YYNGEE.

The V gene is TRBV13, the J gene TRBJ2-1; D is unresolved. The CDR3 consists of 15 residues. Trimming removed 0 bases from V and 9 bases from J, with 15 bases in between. Per germline, CDR1 PRHDT and CDR2 FYEKMQ (reference sequence). The CDR3 reads CASSLGAVGIREQFF. In DNA, the CDR3 is TGTGCCAGCAGCTTAGGCGCCGTTGGAATACGTGAGCAGTTCTTC.

The chain employs TRBV7-9 and TRBJ1-1; D remains ambiguous. CDR3 length equals 19 residues. V was trimmed by 0 bases and J by 1 base, leaving 21 bases between them. Germline V gene lookup returns CDR1 SEHNR and CDR2 FQNEAQ (reference sequence). The chain's CDR3 is CASSLAQFDSLGSNTEAFF. The CDR3 region has the DNA TGTGCCAGCAGCTTAGCGCAATTTGACTCGCTGGGATCGAACACTGAAGCTTTCTTT.

The rearrangement joins TRBV12-3 or TRBV12-4 to TRBJ2-7, with D perhaps TRBD1 (5 bases). The V end lost 3 bases, the J end lost 5 bases, and 11 bases lay between the germline ends. The CDR3 is made up of 13 amino acids. CDR3: CASSFQGPNEQYF. The CDR3 bases are TGTGCCAGCAGTTTCCAGGGTCCGAACGAGCAGTACTTC.

J is TRBJ1-1 and V is TRBV6-4; possible D gene TRBD1, 6 bases. The CDR3 totals 14 residues. V lost 6 bases, J lost 1 base, and 12 bases lay in between. The V gene's germline CDR1 is MRHNA and CDR2 SNTAGT. CDR3 residues: CASSEDSENTEAFF. The CDR3 nucleotides read TGTGCCAGCAGCGAGGACAGCGAGAACACTGAAGCTTTCTTT.

The rearrangement links TRBV28 to TRBJ2-7; D may be TRBD1 (5 bases). Per the germline V gene, CDR1 is MDHEN and CDR2 is SYDVKM. The CDR3 has 12 amino acids. As DNA, the CDR3 is TGTGCTTCAGGGTTACCCTCCTACGAGCAGTACTTC. This translates into CASGLPSYEQYF.

This clonotype was observed a single time. The chain combines TRBV5-4 with TRBJ2-5, with D uncertain. From germline, CDR1 is SGHNT and CDR2 YYREEE (reference sequence). The ends were cut back, 7 bases at V and 0 bases at J, with 10 bases in the middle. CDR3 length: 13 amino acids. This CDR3 reads CASGLVDQETQYF. For the CDR3, the DNA is TGTGCCAGCGGGCTAGTTGACCAAGAGACCCAGTACTTC.